This paragraph reports one T cell receptor beta chain. Its antigen is undetermined. This sample was taken from a study of Graves' ophthalmopathy and Graves' hyperthyroidism. The study's findings and limits: Stable hyperthyroidism and ophthalmopathy were told apart by a 13-signature model, which achieved 85% to 90% sensitivity and over 65% specificity.

The TCR beta CDR3 regions underwent amplification from RNA transcripts. Scientists carried out first-round RT-PCR using HTBI primers and then a second-round multiplex PCR. TCRdb ran MiXCR on the multiplex PCR reads and lists one entry per CDR3 protein. Seen here are 170,000 or so distinct CDR3 sequences, over 35% observed once, and the top ten hold 5.8%. Germline V lookup: CDR1 MNHEY, CDR2 SVGEGT. The ends lost 11 bases at V and 5 bases at J; junction bases unmatched: 7. This CDR3 region has 14 residues. The source of this sequence is a middle-aged woman with Graves' ophthalmopathy. What was sequenced was peripheral blood. The J gene is TRBJ2-5, the V gene TRBV6-2 or TRBV6-3; 14 nucleotides agree with TRBD2. As DNA, the CDR3 is TGTGCCTCCTCGGGACTAGCGGGAGTGGAGACCCAGTACTTC. Amino acid sequence: CASSGLAGVETQYF.